Each of the 14 T cell receptor beta chains below was sequenced from the same sample in a study of cytotoxic CD8 clonotypes in ibrutinib-treated CLL. Profiled with immunoSEQ multiplex PCR; TCRdb holds only in-frame clones, not every one. The sample has around 70,000 clones, 90% seen once; the top ten hold approximately 3%. The sample here was PBMCs, taken after 12 months of ibrutinib treatment. The origin of the receptors is a human donor with chronic lymphocytic leukemia.

V usage is TRBV6-5 and J usage is TRBJ2-5, with no clear D. This CDR3 region has 15 residues. Germline V gene sequence: CDR1 MNHEY, CDR2 SVGAGI. Trimming took 2 bases from V and 7 from J, leaving 17 bases between them. The CDR3 spells CASSYLPLGLGTQYF. In DNA, the CDR3 is TGTGCCAGCAGTTACCTACCTTTAGGGTTGGGGACCCAGTACTTC.

V gene TRBV7-8 combines with J gene TRBJ2-7, with D perhaps matching TRBD2 (5 bases). Germline loops: CDR1 SGHVS, CDR2 FQNEAQ. V dropped 5 bases and J dropped 4 bases, with 15 bases sitting between them. This CDR3 comprises 14 residues. CDR3 region: CASSLRLAMYEQYF. DNA of the CDR3: TGTGCCAGCAGCCTTAGGCTAGCTATGTACGAGCAGTACTTC.

The CDR3 DNA reads as TGCAGCGCTGTAACCGCCGGGACCGGGGGGACCCAGTACTTC. Translating it yields CSAVTAGTGGTQYF. The chain couples TRBV29-1 to TRBJ2-5, with TRBD2 as a possible D gene (6 bases). Trimming took 7 bases from V and 7 from J, leaving 22 bases between them. Looked up from germline, CDR1 is SQVTM and CDR2 is ANQGSEA. The CDR3 consists of 14 residues.

The chain employs TRBV6-1 and TRBJ2-7; no definite D call. There are 12 residues in the CDR3. Deletions cut 6 bases from V and 3 bases from J, with 9 bases between. Germline V gene sequence: CDR1 MNHNS, CDR2 SASEGT. CDR3 nucleotides: TGTGCCAGCAGCGGAAGTGTCTACGAGCAGTACTTC. Its translation is CASSGSVYEQYF.

The rearrangement joins TRBV7-9 to TRBJ1-1, with no clear D. Germline V gene lookup returns CDR1 SEHNR and CDR2 FQNEAQ (reference sequence). The CDR3 length is 18 residues. V lost 0 bases and J lost 3, with 20 bases in between. CDR3 residues: CASSLAWALEAEDTEAFF. The DNA for the CDR3 is TGTGCCAGCAGCTTAGCATGGGCTCTCGAGGCGGAGGACACTGAAGCTTTCTTT.

The chain couples TRBV4-2 to TRBJ1-2, with TRBD1 matching 7 bases. The CDR3 has 13 amino acids. The junction had 5 bases not matched to a gene; V was cut back by 4 bases and J by 6 bases. CDR1 and CDR2 from the germline V gene are LGHNA and YNFKEQ. CDR3 region: CASSLGGQNGYTF. Written as DNA, the CDR3 is TGTGCCAGCAGCCTAGGGGGACAGAATGGCTACACCTTC.

The V call is TRBV5-1, the J call TRBJ2-4; no reliable D call. The CDR3 consists of 16 residues. Germline V gene lookup returns CDR1 SGHRS and CDR2 YFSETQ. Trimming left V 0 bases short and J 0 bases short, with 10 bases between. DNA of the CDR3: TGCGCCAGCAGCTTGGCCGGCGCACTAGCCAAAAACATTCAGTACTTC. Encoded protein: CASSLAGALAKNIQYF. Complete variable domain (other parts from reference TRBV5-1 and TRBJ2-4): KAGVTQTPRYLIKTRGQQVTLSCSPISGHRSVSWYQQTPGQGLQFLFEYFSETQRNKGNFPGRFSGRQFSNSRSEMNVSTLELGDSALYLCASSLAGALAKNIQYFGAGTRLSVL.

The chain combines TRBV27 with TRBJ1-1; tentatively, D is TRBD1 (5 bases). The CDR3 is made up of 13 amino acids. Trimming stripped 4 bases from V and 3 bases from J, with 9 bases between. Germline values: CDR1 MNHEY, CDR2 SMNVEV (reference sequence). The CDR3, as DNA: TGTGCCAGCAGTTGGGGGGGGGACACTGAAGCTTTCTTT. This gives the protein CASSWGGDTEAFF.

The V call is TRBV27, the J call TRBJ1-1; tentatively, D is TRBD1 (6 bases). Trimming took off 3 bases at V and 0 bases at J, with 20 bases between the two ends. The CDR3 spans 18 residues. Germline CDR1 reads MNHEY; CDR2 reads SMNVEV (reference sequence). The CDR3 protein is CASSLSPGGRGLNTEAFF. CDR3 bases: TGTGCCAGCAGTTTGTCCCCTGGGGGGCGCGGGCTGAACACTGAAGCTTTCTTT.

The chain combines TRBV9 with TRBJ2-2, with D uncertain. V was clipped by 5 bases and J by 6 bases, with 11 bases between them. This CDR3 is built from 13 residues. Germline values: CDR1 SGDLS, CDR2 YYNGEE. CDR3 bases: TGTGCCAGCAGTCTATATGGGGCCGGGGAGCTGTTTTTT. It yields the protein CASSLYGAGELFF.

The gene calls are TRBV19 and TRBJ1-4; D might be TRBD1 (6 bases). V gave up 3 bases and J gave up 4 bases, with 12 bases separating them. Germline CDR1 LNHDA, CDR2 SQIVND (reference sequence). This CDR3 has 15 amino acids. DNA of the CDR3: TGTGCCAGTAGTATTCAGGGGCAGGTTAATGAAAAACTGTTTTTT. Translated, it gives CASSIQGQVNEKLFF.

J is TRBJ1-1 and V is TRBV7-9; D ambiguous. The CDR3 extends over 13 amino acids. V shed 8 bases and J shed 4 bases, with 14 bases lying between them. Germline CDR1 SEHNR, CDR2 FQNEAQ (reference sequence). The CDR3 loop is CASSYPWGTEAFF. The CDR3 nucleotides are TGTGCCAGCTCTTACCCGTGGGGCACTGAAGCTTTCTTT. The variable domain in full, completed from reference TRBV7-9 and TRBJ1-1, reads DTGVSQNPRHKITKRGQNVTFRCDPISEHNRLYWYRQTLGQGPEFLTYFQNEAQLEKSRLLSDRFSAERPKGSFSTLEIQRTEQGDSAMYLCASSYPWGTEAFFGQGTRLTVV.

The rearrangement uses TRBV27 and TRBJ2-2; 8 nucleotides agree with TRBD2. Losses at the gene ends were 4 bases for V and 6 bases for J; bases not matched to a gene: 4. CDR1 and CDR2 from the germline V gene are MNHEY and SMNVEV (reference sequence). The CDR3 is 14 amino acids. CDR3 region: CASSSGLGAGELFF. The CDR3 DNA sequence: TGTGCCAGCAGTTCGGGACTAGGCGCCGGGGAGCTGTTTTTT.

The chain recombines TRBV30 with TRBJ2-7, with D possibly matching TRBD1 (6 bases). Germline lookup yields CDR1 GTSNPN and CDR2 SVGIG (reference sequence). Trimming removed 0 bases from V and 10 bases from J, with 13 bases in between. The CDR3 sequence is 12 residues long. This CDR3 reads CAWSVLRTDQYF. The CDR3 region has the DNA TGTGCCTGGAGTGTACTGCGGACAGATCAGTACTTC.